Each of the 3 T cell receptor beta chains below was sequenced from the same sample in a study of cytomegalovirus exposure and HLA in healthy donors. PCR primers comprised 60 Vbeta and 13 Jbeta primers. Libraries were prepared by immunoSEQ multiplex PCR; TCRdb keeps only in-frame clonotypes and omits some of them. The table lists about 93,000 clones, about four fifths of them singletons. The sample comprised PBMCs. The receptors derive from a middle-aged man in good health and CMV-seronegative.

J is TRBJ2-7 and V is TRBV6-5; tentative D call: TRBD1 (5 bases). Germline V CDR1 and CDR2: MNHEY, SVGAGI. The CDR3 has 13 amino acids. The V and J ends lost 8 bases and 1 base respectively, with 12 bases between them. This CDR3 reads CASVNAGSYEQYF. CDR3 nucleotide sequence: TGTGCCAGCGTTAACGCAGGGTCCTACGAGCAGTACTTC.

The gene calls are TRBV6-4 and TRBJ2-6; tentative D call: TRBD1 (6 bases). V was clipped by 3 bases and J by 0 bases, with 9 bases between them. Germline CDR1 MRHNA, CDR2 SNTAGT. The CDR3 is 16 amino acids. CDR3 protein: CASSEGASSGANVLTF. In DNA form, the CDR3 reads TGTGCCAGCAGTGAGGGGGCGAGCTCTGGGGCCAACGTCCTGACTTTC.

The V gene is TRBV4-2, the J gene TRBJ1-4; TRBD1 matches 8 bases. This CDR3 comprises 14 residues. Germline CDR1 is LGHNA and CDR2 is YNFKEQ. Unmatched junction bases numbered 3, after V lost 4 bases and J lost 5 bases. The CDR3 sequence: CASSPRQGNEKLFF. CDR3 sequence (DNA): TGTGCCAGCAGCCCTAGACAGGGGAATGAAAAACTGTTTTTT.